The 29 T cell receptor beta chains in this list originate from one sample, sequenced in a study of Ad26.COV2.S vaccination and SARS-CoV-2 variants (dated by TCRdb to about 2021). The treatment or condition label for this specimen denotes: around 19 received Ad26.COV2.S at low or high dose, single or two shots; about 5 received placebo; per-sample allocation not given. For vaccine and placebo recipients, the sequenced repertoires came from samples collected on day 63 after the first injection. Library preparation employed the immunoSEQ multiplex PCR assay. Entries here come from immuneACCESS through TCRdb and include only in-frame sequences with V and J called. Some clones fail to appear in such tables; in the studies checked, an unresolved V gene covers under half of the shortfall, and the cause of the remainder is unknown. Present in this sample are about 390,000 clones, 75% to 90% of which were seen just once. The ten biggest clones cover roughly 3% of the sample.

Here the sequenced sample was peripheral blood, taken in a trial of Ad26.COV2.S vaccine versus placebo. Source of these receptors: a person aged 18 to 65 who received the Ad26.COV2.S COVID-19 vaccine or a placebo.

The J gene is TRBJ2-3, the V gene TRBV3-1 (or the pseudogene TRBV3-2), with D hard to call. Trimming removed 8 bases at V and 3 bases at J, with 6 bases between. The V gene's germline CDR1 is LGHDT and CDR2 YNNKEL (reference sequence). The CDR3 runs to 11 residues. This CDR3 reads CASGRTDTQYF. The DNA for the CDR3 is TGTGCCAGCGGCAGGACAGATACGCAGTATTTT.

The chain is built from TRBV5-4 and TRBJ2-7; 7 bases align to TRBD2. V was clipped by 7 bases and J by 4 bases; unmatched bases: 8. The CDR3 length is 13 residues. Germline V CDR1 and CDR2: SGHNT, YYREEE (reference sequence). As DNA, the CDR3 is TGTGCCAGCTCCTCCGCCGGGGGGTACGAGCAGTACTTC. This sequence encodes CASSSAGGYEQYF.

This clone was seen only a few times. This chain links TRBV9 with TRBJ2-2, with a weak D call TRBD1 (5 bases). Trimming took off 3 bases at V and 6 bases at J, with 9 bases between the two ends. CDR1 is SGDLS, CDR2 YYNGEE, per germline. This CDR3 contains 13 residues. The CDR3 loop reads CASSGQLAGELFF. CDR3 DNA: TGTGCCAGCAGCGGACAGCTGGCCGGGGAGCTGTTTTTT.

A single count supports this clone. The V call is TRBV11-2, the J call TRBJ1-1; D is ambiguous. Germline values: CDR1 SGHAT, CDR2 FQNNGV. Trimming pared 0 bases from V and 10 bases from J, leaving 12 bases between. CDR3 size: 13 residues. The CDR3 nucleotides are TGTGCCAGCAGCTTAGATCAAAGGGCGGTAGCTTTCTTT. This encodes CASSLDQRAVAFF.

This chain connects TRBV7-8 to TRBJ1-3; TRBD1 matches at 9 bases. Germline V gives CDR1 SGHVS, CDR2 FQNEAQ. This CDR3 spans 16 amino acids. The junction had 4 bases not matched to a gene; V was cut back by 2 bases and J by 2 bases. The CDR3 DNA follows: TGTGCCAGCAGCTTAAGACAGGGGGTAACTGGAAACACCATATATTTT. This translates into CASSLRQGVTGNTIYF.

This chain links TRBV7-9 with TRBJ2-1, with 10 bases that match TRBD2. CDR3 length: 16 amino acids. J was trimmed by 0 bases and V by 5 bases; bases with no gene match: 4. Per germline, CDR1 SEHNR and CDR2 FQNEAQ (reference sequence). The CDR3 region is CASSRTSGTSYNEQFF. CDR3 in DNA: TGTGCCAGCAGCCGGACTAGCGGCACCTCCTACAATGAGCAGTTCTTC.

This chain connects TRBV10-1 to TRBJ1-5, with D hard to call. In germline, CDR1 is WNHNN, CDR2 SYGVQD (reference sequence). The CDR3 is 13 amino acids. Trimming shortened V by 3 bases and J by 3 bases, and 6 bases separated the two germline ends. DNA of the CDR3: TGCGCCAGCAGTGACGGCCTCAATCAGCCCCAGCATTTT. Its protein is CASSDGLNQPQHF.

The chain employs TRBV19 and TRBJ2-3; 10 bases map to TRBD1. The CDR3 runs to 15 residues. J gave up 5 bases and V 7 bases, and 9 bases lay outside the gene matches. The germline gives CDR1 LNHDA, CDR2 SQIVND (reference sequence). The CDR3 loop reads CASTPGQGSLDTQYF. CDR3 in DNA: TGTGCCAGTACTCCGGGACAGGGGAGTTTAGATACGCAGTATTTT. The full variable domain, its missing parts supplied by reference TRBV19 and TRBJ2-3, is DGGITQSPKYLFRKEGQNVTLSCEQNLNHDAMYWYRQDPGQGLRLIYYSQIVNDFQKGDIAEGYSVSREKKESFPLTVTSAQKNPTAFYLCASTPGQGSLDTQYFGPGTRLTVL.

This chain connects TRBV11-3 to TRBJ2-3, with D unresolved. The germline gives CDR1 SGHNT, CDR2 YENEEA. The CDR3 loop spans 13 amino acids. V lost 5 bases and J 6 bases, leaving 12 bases between the germline ends. The chain's CDR3 is CASSLRARDTQYF. The CDR3 nucleotides are TGTGCCAGCAGCCTACGAGCTCGGGATACGCAGTATTTT.

A single count supports this clone. This chain uses TRBV3-1 (or the pseudogene TRBV3-2) with TRBJ1-1, with 7 bases lining up with TRBD1. This CDR3 region has 14 residues. V dropped 5 bases and J dropped 3; count of bases not matched to a gene: 6. Germline CDR1 reads LGHDT; CDR2 reads YNNKEL (reference sequence). CDR3: CASSFRGADTEAFF. The DNA for the CDR3 is TGTGCCAGCAGCTTCAGGGGGGCGGACACTGAAGCTTTCTTT.

J is TRBJ1-1 and V is TRBV11-2; D is ambiguous. The germline V gene has CDR1 SGHAT and CDR2 FQNNGV. There are 18 residues in the CDR3. Trimming stripped 4 bases from V and 5 bases from J, with 26 bases between. The CDR3 loop reads CASSSAPRKDPNGTEAFF. CDR3 sequence (DNA): TGTGCCAGCAGCTCTGCCCCCCGGAAGGACCCCAATGGGACTGAAGCTTTCTTT.

V usage is TRBV19 and J usage is TRBJ2-2; 10 nucleotides align to TRBD1. CDR3 length: 17 residues. With 6 bases clipped from V and 0 bases from J, the junction kept 7 bases outside the gene matches. The germline CDR1 and CDR2 sequences are LNHDA and SQIVND (reference sequence). The CDR3 region is CASSRLGQGANTGELFF. Here the CDR3 DNA reads TGTGCCAGTAGCCGACTAGGACAGGGGGCGAACACCGGGGAGCTGTTTTTT.

DNA for the CDR3: TGCGCCAGCAGCGAGACAGGGGGCACTGAAGCTTTCTTT. Its translation: CASSETGGTEAFF. The chain recombines TRBV5-1 with TRBJ1-1, with 9 nucleotides matching TRBD1. Looked up from germline, CDR1 is SGHRS and CDR2 is YFSETQ. The CDR3 is made up of 13 amino acids. V shed 4 bases, J shed 4 bases, and the junction held 2 bases outside the gene matches.

The V and J genes are TRBV5-5 and TRBJ2-5; 8 bases fit TRBD2. Per germline, CDR1 SGHKS and CDR2 YYEKEE (reference sequence). The CDR3 is 17 amino acids. V shed 6 bases and J 1 base; nucleotides not matched to a gene: 14. CDR3 sequence: CASKPGLVVPGQETQYF. CDR3 DNA: TGTGCCAGCAAACCGGGACTAGTCGTCCCAGGCCAAGAGACCCAGTACTTC.

In its sample, this clone was seen once. The J gene is TRBJ2-1, the V gene TRBV6-5; D ambiguous. Germline V CDR1 and CDR2: MNHEY, SVGAGI. The CDR3 is made up of 11 amino acids. V lost 7 bases and J lost 6, with 7 bases in between. Here the CDR3 reads CASKRSNEQFF. The CDR3 bases are TGTGCCAGCAAGCGCAGCAATGAGCAGTTCTTC.

The V call is TRBV6-5, the J call TRBJ2-1; 8 bases are a match to TRBD1. CDR1 and CDR2 (germline): MNHEY, SVGAGI. Losses at the gene ends were 8 bases for V and 6 bases for J; bases not matched to a gene: 9. The CDR3 extends over 14 amino acids. CDR3 amino acids: CASLGQGESNEQFF. The CDR3 region has the DNA TGTGCCAGCCTCGGACAGGGAGAATCCAATGAGCAGTTCTTC.

The chain joins TRBV4-1 to TRBJ1-3; D is possibly TRBD1 (5 bases). With 0 bases removed from V and 7 bases from J, the gap between germline ends came to 13 bases. This CDR3 spans 15 amino acids. In germline, CDR1 is MGHRA, CDR2 YSYEKL. The CDR3 sequence is CASSQDQGVWNTIYF. The CDR3 DNA is TGCGCCAGCAGCCAAGATCAAGGGGTTTGGAACACCATATATTTT.

The CDR3 region is CASSIAVGTNEKLFF. DNA of the CDR3: TGTGCCAGTAGTATAGCGGTGGGAACTAATGAAAAACTGTTTTTT. V usage is TRBV19 and J usage is TRBJ1-4, with unresolved D. Trimming stripped 1 base from V and 1 base from J, with 7 bases between. Germline V gene sequence: CDR1 LNHDA, CDR2 SQIVND (reference sequence). The CDR3 contains 15 residues.

The V and J genes are TRBV7-2 and TRBJ1-5; TRBD1 agrees at 8 bases. The CDR3 runs to 16 residues. The germline gives CDR1 SGHTA, CDR2 FQGNSA. V gave up 3 bases and J gave up 2 bases; unmatched junction bases: 6. CDR3 sequence (DNA): TGTGCCAGCAGCTTTTCAGGGGGCAAGGGCAATCAGCCCCAGCATTTT. Amino acid sequence: CASSFSGGKGNQPQHF.

The chain uses TRBV6-5 and TRBJ2-1; D might be TRBD1 (6 bases). The CDR3 covers 14 residues. Looked up from germline, CDR1 is MNHEY and CDR2 is SVGAGI. V was cut by 2 bases and J by 7 bases, with 12 bases left in between. In nucleotides, the CDR3 is TGTGCCAGCAGTTACGAGGGGGTGTGGAATGAGCAGTTCTTC. The encoded protein is CASSYEGVWNEQFF.

This clone came up once. V usage is TRBV21-1 and J usage is TRBJ1-6; the table names TRBD1, a call not compared with the DNA. TRBV21-1 is a known pseudogene. CDR3 length: 18 residues. The CDR3 DNA sequence: TGTGCCAGCAGAGCAACGGGACAGACGAGATGTCCACATTCACCCCTCCACTTT. This encodes CASRATGQTRCPHSPLHF.

CDR3 coding DNA: TGTGCCAGCAGCTCGGACAGGGCCTACAATGAGCAGTTCTTC. It encodes CASSSDRAYNEQFF. V is TRBV5-4 and J is TRBJ2-1; TRBD1 aligns across 8 bases. Trimming removed 3 bases from V and 2 bases from J; junction bases left unmatched: 1. In germline, CDR1 is SGHNT, CDR2 YYREEE (reference sequence). The CDR3 extends over 14 amino acids.

The chain is built from TRBV12-5 and TRBJ2-3, with D perhaps TRBD2 (6 bases). The CDR3 length is 15 residues. Germline CDR1 LGHNT, CDR2 FRNRAP. Trimming took 3 bases from V and 2 from J, leaving 12 bases between them. The CDR3 nucleotides are TGTGCTAGTGGTTTAGGGGACTCCATCACAGATACGCAGTATTTT. It codes for CASGLGDSITDTQYF.

The chain links TRBV27 to TRBJ2-7; 14 positions match TRBD2. V lost 5 bases and J lost 2; bases outside the gene matches: 5. The CDR3 runs to 16 residues. Germline V gene data show CDR1 as MNHEY and CDR2 as SMNVEV (reference sequence). The CDR3, as DNA: TGTGCCAGCAGTCCCTCGGGACTAGCGGGGGCCTACGAGCAGTACTTC. Its protein is CASSPSGLAGAYEQYF.

This chain uses TRBV7-9 with TRBJ1-3, with D uncertain. Germline V gene data show CDR1 as SEHNR and CDR2 as FQNEAQ (reference sequence). The CDR3 is made up of 16 amino acids. V was trimmed by 4 bases and J by 0 bases, leaving 13 bases between them. The CDR3 DNA reads as TGTGCCAGCAGCTATTCCTACGGAGACTCTGGAAACACCATATATTTT. Encoded protein: CASSYSYGDSGNTIYF.

The V and J genes are TRBV29-1 and TRBJ1-1; D not resolved. Germline V CDR1 and CDR2: SQVTM, ANQGSEA. Trimming took 5 bases from V and 4 from J, leaving 8 bases between them. The CDR3 length is 11 residues. The CDR3 loop reads CSVTRGTEAFF. The DNA for the CDR3 is TGCAGCGTTACAAGAGGCACTGAAGCTTTCTTT. Using reference TRBV29-1 and TRBJ1-1 for the parts outside the CDR3, the full variable domain is SAVISQKPSRDICQRGTSLTIQCQVDSQVTMMFWYRQQPGQSLTLIATANQGSEATYESGFVIDKFPISRPNLTFSTLTVSNMSPEDSSIYLCSVTRGTEAFFGQGTRLTVV.

The chain couples TRBV10-3 to TRBJ2-5; TRBD1 agrees at 11 bases. Germline V gene sequence: CDR1 ENHRY, CDR2 SYGVKD. J lost 5 bases, V lost 6 bases, and 5 bases had no gene match. CDR3 length: 14 residues. CDR3 sequence: CAIRPDRGRETQYF. The CDR3, as DNA: TGTGCCATCAGGCCGGACAGGGGGCGTGAGACCCAGTACTTC.

The chain couples TRBV29-1 to TRBJ2-7, with D possibly being TRBD1 (5 bases). The CDR3 is made up of 11 amino acids. Germline values: CDR1 SQVTM, CDR2 ANQGSEA. The V end was cut by 1 base, the J end by 6 bases, with 7 bases between. The CDR3 sequence is CSVEGGGEQYF. The CDR3 DNA sequence: TGCAGCGTTGAAGGGGGCGGCGAGCAGTACTTC.

The gene calls are TRBV5-4 and TRBJ1-1; tentatively, D is TRBD1 (6 bases). The CDR3 runs to 12 residues. V lost 0 bases and J lost 8, with 8 bases in between. Germline CDR1 is SGHNT and CDR2 is YYREEE (reference sequence). CDR3 DNA sequence: TGTGCCAGCAGCTTGGGGACAGTCGAAGCTTTCTTT. Residues: CASSLGTVEAFF.